The subject of this entry is one TCR beta chain. As processed by the authors: Amplified reference gene primers provided the basis for estimating nucleated cell counts. Generated by immunoSEQ multiplex PCR, the TCRdb table keeps only in-frame clones and is missing some. D and trimming come from the DNA, and the V and J calls and clone size come from that table. The repertoire has fewer than 300,000 clones, about 89% of them found once; the top ten carry 2% to 2.5%. The Seattle patients joined while their infection was active and were tracked longitudinally afterward. This sample was taken from a study of blood T cell repertoires in COVID-19. This CDR3 spans 14 amino acids. V was clipped by 4 bases and J by 2 bases, with 12 bases between them. From germline, CDR1 is SQVTM and CDR2 ANQGSEA.

The specimen sequenced was peripheral blood. This chain uses TRBV29-1 with TRBJ2-1; tentative D call: TRBD1 (6 bases). The TCR comes from a woman aged 25 to 39 with COVID-19, enrolled during active disease. Written as DNA, the CDR3 is TGCAGCGTTGTAGGGACAACTACCTACAATGAGCAGTTCTTC. It is translated as CSVVGTTTYNEQFF.